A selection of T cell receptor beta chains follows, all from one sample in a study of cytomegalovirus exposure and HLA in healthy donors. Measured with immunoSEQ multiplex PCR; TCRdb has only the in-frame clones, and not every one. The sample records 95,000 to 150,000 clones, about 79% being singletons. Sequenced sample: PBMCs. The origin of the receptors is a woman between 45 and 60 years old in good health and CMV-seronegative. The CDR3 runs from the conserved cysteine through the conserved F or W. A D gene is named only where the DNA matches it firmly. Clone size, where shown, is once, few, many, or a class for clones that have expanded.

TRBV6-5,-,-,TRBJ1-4,CASSQTATNEKLFF,TGTGCCAGCAGTCAAACTGCAACTAATGAAAAACTGTTTTTT
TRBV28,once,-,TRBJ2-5,CASRAGLAGETQYF,TGTGCCAGCAGGGCGGGGCTAGCAGGCGAGACCCAGTACTTC
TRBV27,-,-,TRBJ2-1,CASSLSSRNEQFF,TGTGCCAGCAGTTTATCGAGCCGTAATGAGCAGTTCTTC
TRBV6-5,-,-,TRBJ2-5,CASSRNRGETQYF,TGTGCCAGCAGTAGGAACCGAGGGGAGACCCAGTACTTC
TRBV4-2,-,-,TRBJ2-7,CASSQATKGFYEQYF,TGTGCCAGCAGCCAAGCGACAAAAGGTTTCTACGAGCAGTACTTC
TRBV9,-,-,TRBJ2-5,CASSVAGSGETQYF,TGTGCCAGCAGCGTAGCGGGGTCAGGAGAGACCCAGTACTTC
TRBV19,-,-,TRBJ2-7,CASSIKPTGFYEQYF,TGTGCCAGTAGTATAAAACCCACAGGGTTCTACGAGCAGTACTTC
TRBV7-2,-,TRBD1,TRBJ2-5,CASSVGGTGEETQYF,TGTGCCAGCAGCGTCGGGGGGACAGGGGAAGAGACCCAGTACTTC
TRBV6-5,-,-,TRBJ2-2,CASSTPDYTGELFF,TGTGCCAGCTCCACTCCGGACTACACCGGGGAGCTGTTTTTT
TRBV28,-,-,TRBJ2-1,CASRGGGRNEQFF,TGTGCCAGCCGGGGCGGGGGCCGAAATGAGCAGTTCTTC
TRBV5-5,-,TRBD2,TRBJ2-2,CASSVAPSGRANTGELFF,TGTGCCAGCAGCGTCGCTCCTAGCGGGAGGGCGAACACCGGGGAGCTGTTTTTT
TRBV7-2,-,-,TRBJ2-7,CASTVGLSYEQYF,TGTGCCAGCACTGTGGGGCTCTCCTACGAGCAGTACTTC